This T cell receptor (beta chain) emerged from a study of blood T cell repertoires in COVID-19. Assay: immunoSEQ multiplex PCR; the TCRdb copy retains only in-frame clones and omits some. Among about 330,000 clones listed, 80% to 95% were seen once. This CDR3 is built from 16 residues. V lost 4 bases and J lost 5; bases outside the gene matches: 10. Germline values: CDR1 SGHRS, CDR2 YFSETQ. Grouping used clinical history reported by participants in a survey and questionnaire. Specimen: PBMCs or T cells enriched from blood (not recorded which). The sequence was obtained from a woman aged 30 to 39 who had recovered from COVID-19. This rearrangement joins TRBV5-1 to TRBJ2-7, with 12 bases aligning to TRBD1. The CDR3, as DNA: TGCGCCAGCAGCCCTAGCGCCGGGACAGGGGGCCACGAGCAGTACTTC. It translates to CASSPSAGTGGHEQYF.